This TCR beta chain stems from a study of cytomegalovirus exposure and HLA in healthy donors. Overall study findings and caveats: An apparent linkage of common viral pathogens to several of the most significant clusters emerged in a later analysis. In the analysis, some V segments, TRBV6-2 and TRBV6-3 included, were excluded as indistinguishable. The majority of CMV-associated TCR beta chains were reported as apparently HLA-restricted in a later analysis.

With respect to this clone: The antigen is undetermined.

Amplification used 60 Vbeta primers and 13 Jbeta primers. Clones were sequenced by immunoSEQ multiplex PCR, and TCRdb holds only the in-frame ones, with some missing. Of roughly 120,000 clones listed, about 74% are singletons. This CDR3 comprises 15 residues. Trimming pared 1 base from V and 0 bases from J, leaving 9 bases between. Per germline, CDR1 MNHNS and CDR2 SASEGT. The sample was PBMCs. J is TRBJ1-2 and V is TRBV6-1; unclear D gene. The clonotype originates from a woman in her 50s in good health and CMV-seropositive. The CDR3 is CASSEVSRSNYGYTF. The DNA for the CDR3 is TGTGCCAGCAGTGAAGTTTCCAGGTCTAACTATGGCTACACCTTC.